Listed here are 7 T cell receptor beta chains from one sample, sequenced in a study of molecular identifiers for immune sequencing clone quantification. In TCRdb, the PCR reads were re-called with MiXCR into one record per CDR3 protein. The repertoire holds approximately 500,000 distinct CDR3 sequences, around a fifth seen once, with approximately 0.84% in the top ten. Sample: naive CD8+ T cells from blood, with Jurkat cell RNA spiked in. Subset meaning: FACS-sorted CD8+CD4-CCR7+CD45RA+ naive T cells. The receptors stem from a human donor in good health. Some libraries in this study had Jurkat cell RNA spiked in.

A note on this clonotype: Given a much more abundant clone one base away, this may be a read error. The chain recombines TRBV7-9 with TRBJ1-1; D remains ambiguous. The CDR3 has 11 amino acids. The germline CDR1 and CDR2 sequences are SEHNR and FQNEAQ (reference sequence). With 8 bases removed from V and 11 bases from J, the gap between germline ends came to 15 bases. CDR3 nucleotide sequence: TGTGCCAGCCGCCCTGACATCATGGCTTTCTTT. Protein: CASRPDIMAFF.

The table lists this clonotype with many counts. This rearrangement joins TRBV6-1 to TRBJ1-1; D possibly corresponds to TRBD1 (5 bases). The CDR3 is 12 amino acids. CDR1 MNHNS and CDR2 SASEGT come from the germline V gene. V lost 7 bases and J lost 3, with 9 bases in between. The CDR3 nucleotides read TGTGCCAGCAAGGGACCCTACACTGAAGCTTTCTTT. It specifies CASKGPYTEAFF.

To note about this clonotype: At one end, the junction sequence differs from germline, possibly due to a read error. The J gene is TRBJ2-2, the V gene TRBV4-3; TRBD1 agrees at 12 bases. CDR3 length: 17 residues. Germline CDR1 is LGHNA and CDR2 is YSLEER. The CDR3 loop reads CASSPRDRGRNTRELFF. The CDR3 DNA sequence: TGCGCCAGCAGCCCCCGGGACAGGGGGCGGAACACCCGGGAGCTGTTTTTT.

The CDR3 DNA reads as TGCGCCAGCAGCTGGCGACAGGGGGCGAACACCGGGGAGCTGTTTTTT. This translates into CASSWRQGANTGELFF. V and J are TRBV5-1 and TRBJ2-2; 9 bases are a match to TRBD1. The junction had 3 bases not matched to a gene; V was cut back by 3 bases and J by 0 bases. The CDR3 length is 16 residues. The V gene's germline CDR1 is SGHRS and CDR2 YFSETQ.

This clonotype was found many times. The V and J genes are TRBV4-1 and TRBJ2-7, with TRBD1 identical over 10 bases. The CDR3 is made up of 13 amino acids. Germline V lookup: CDR1 MGHRA, CDR2 YSYEKL. After removal of 10 bases from V and 3 bases from J, the junction contained 6 bases not matched to a gene. This CDR3 reads CATGWDRGYEQYF. DNA for the CDR3: TGCGCCACTGGGTGGGACAGGGGCTACGAGCAGTACTTC.

The chain uses TRBV11-2 and TRBJ2-1; D tentatively reads TRBD1 or TRBD2 (6 bases each). Trimming shortened V by 5 bases and J by 2 bases, and 16 bases separated the two germline ends. Germline CDR1 reads SGHAT; CDR2 reads FQNNGV. CDR3 length: 16 residues. This chain's CDR3 is CASSPPGGGAYNEQFF. As DNA, the CDR3 is TGTGCCAGCAGCCCCCCAGGAGGGGGTGCCTACAATGAGCAGTTCTTC.

This clonotype was counted a few times. The V gene is TRBV9, the J gene TRBJ2-7; TRBD1 matches 7 bases. Germline V lookup: CDR1 SGDLS, CDR2 YYNGEE. This CDR3 contains 16 residues. V lost 2 bases, J lost 3 bases, and 11 bases stayed unmatched. CDR3 DNA: TGTGCCAGCAGCGTGGGATCCGGGACAGTGCACTACGAGCAGTACTTC. Translating it yields CASSVGSGTVHYEQYF.